These T cell receptor beta chains were read from a single sample in a study of blood T cell repertoires in COVID-19. The assay was immunoSEQ multiplex PCR, and TCRdb's table has in-frame clones only and misses some. The sample has around 160,000 clones; 84% are singletons. Sequences were obtained from PBMCs or T cells enriched from blood (not recorded which). The receptor set was obtained from a woman aged 45-65 years who had been exposed to COVID-19. CDR3s include the opening cysteine and the closing phenylalanine or tryptophan. The D gene is left open where the match is weak. The size entry is marked missing in some rows and otherwise reads once, few, many or a size class.

v_call	j_call	d_call	clone_size	cdr3_nt	cdr3_aa
TRBV27	TRBJ2-7	TRBD2	-	TGTGCCAGCAGCCCGGGACTAGCGGGACCCTTAAGTTACTCCGAGCAGTACTTC	CASSPGLAGPLSYSEQYF
TRBV11-2	TRBJ1-2	-	-	TGTGCCAGCAGCTTCCTGGGCGGGGCTCGGGGCTACACCTTC	CASSFLGGARGYTF
TRBV7-2	TRBJ1-3	-	-	TGTGCCAGCAGCTGGGTCGGCAGGTTTGTCGACACCATATATTTT	CASSWVGRFVDTIYF
TRBV5-5	TRBJ1-1	-	-	TGTGCCAGCAGCTTGGCAGGGAACACTGAAGCTTTCTTT	CASSLAGNTEAFF
TRBV3-1/TRBV3-2	TRBJ2-1	-	-	TGTGCCAGCAGCCAAGTTAATGGACGGGGGATCAATGAGCAGTTCTTC	CASSQVNGRGINEQFF
TRBV5-4	TRBJ1-1	-	-	TGTGCCAGCAGCTTGTTAGGGGGCACTGAAGCTTTCTTT	CASSLLGGTEAFF
TRBV7-2	TRBJ2-7	-	-	TGTGCCAGCAGCCTCCTCGGGGACGAGCAGTACTTC	CASSLLGDEQYF
TRBV7-9	TRBJ1-4	-	-	TGTGCCAGCAGCCCCCAGACAGGAAAAAATGAAAAACTGTTTTTT	CASSPQTGKNEKLFF
TRBV5-1	TRBJ2-3	TRBD2	-	TGCGCCAGCAGCTTGGTTCCTAGCGGGAGGCCGTTCACAGATACGCAGTATTTT	CASSLVPSGRPFTDTQYF
TRBV19	TRBJ1-1	-	-	TGTGCCAGTAGTATCGGGGTGGACACTGAAGCTTTCTTT	CASSIGVDTEAFF
TRBV14	TRBJ2-3	TRBD1	-	TGTGCCAGCAGCCAGTGGACAGGGGGGCCAGATACGCAGTATTTT	CASSQWTGGPDTQYF
TRBV4-3	TRBJ1-1	TRBD1	-	TGCGCCAGCAGCCAGTCCGGACAGGGGGCTTCTGAAGCTTTCTTT	CASSQSGQGASEAFF
TRBV6-5	TRBJ1-3	TRBD1	-	TGTGCCAGCCAGGACAGACAGGGGGGGCGAAACACCATATATTTT	CASQDRQGGRNTIYF
TRBV6-5	TRBJ1-4	-	-	TGTGCCAGCCGGAGGACTAATGAAAAACTGTTTTTT	CASRRTNEKLFF
TRBV27	TRBJ2-7	TRBD1	-	TGTGCCAGCAGTTTATCGCCGGGACAGGGGCTCGGCGAGCAGTACTTC	CASSLSPGQGLGEQYF
TRBV7-9	TRBJ1-4	-	-	TGTGCCAGCAGCCCTCCCAGCCGGGATGAAAAACTGTTTTTT	CASSPPSRDEKLFF
TRBV27	TRBJ1-1	-	-	TGTGCCAGCAGAGCCAGTGGACAGAACACTGAAGCTTTCTTT	CASRASGQNTEAFF
TRBV21-1	TRBJ1-5	-	few	TGTGCCAGCAGCAAAGCGCAGGGACAGGGGCGGGTATGGGGTAGCAATCAGCCCCAGCATTTT	CASSKAQGQGRVWGSNQPQHF
TRBV25-1	TRBJ1-1	-	-	TGTGCCAGCAGTGAGGCAGGGAACACTGAAGCTTTCTTT	CASSEAGNTEAFF
TRBV6-5	TRBJ1-3	TRBD1	-	TGTGCCAGCAGTCCCCGGACAGGGGTGGGAAACACCATATATTTT	CASSPRTGVGNTIYF
TRBV11-2	TRBJ2-5	-	-	TGTGCCAGCACAGCGGTCCAAGAGACCCAGTACTTC	CASTAVQETQYF
TRBV2	TRBJ1-5	-	-	TGTGCCAGCAGTGAACAGGGTCCGCCCCAGCATTTT	CASSEQGPPQHF
TRBV7-6	TRBJ2-3	-	-	TGTGCCAGCAGCATTCTAGCGCCCGGCACAGATACGCAGTATTTT	CASSILAPGTDTQYF
TRBV27	TRBJ2-5	TRBD2	-	TGTGCCAGCAGTTTAGGGTCTGGGGGGGTAGGGGAGACCCAGTACTTC	CASSLGSGGVGETQYF
TRBV3-1/TRBV3-2	TRBJ2-2	-	once	TGTGCCAGCAGCCAAGATCTTGGTCGGTTAGGGGCGGCCGGGGAGCTGTTTTTT	CASSQDLGRLGAAGELFF
TRBV14	TRBJ1-6	-	-	TGTGCCAGCAGCCAAGATCTCAGGGCCTATTCACCCCTCCACTTT	CASSQDLRAYSPLHF
TRBV19	TRBJ1-5	TRBD1	-	TGTGCCAGTAGCCCTACAGGGGCCGCACGGGGAGCCCAGCATTTT	CASSPTGAARGAQHF
TRBV4-3	TRBJ1-2	TRBD1	-	TGCGCCAGCAGCCAAGATAGGACAGGGAGGCCTCAGGGCTACACCTTC	CASSQDRTGRPQGYTF
TRBV3-1/TRBV3-2	TRBJ2-1	-	-	TGTGCCAGCAGCCCAGACTGGAAACGGGGTGAGCAGTTCTTC	CASSPDWKRGEQFF
TRBV7-9	TRBJ2-7	-	-	TGTGCCAGCAGCCCCCGGACAGCCTACGAGCAGTACTTC	CASSPRTAYEQYF
TRBV2	TRBJ1-1	-	-	TGTGCCAGCAGTGAAGAGCGTGCGAACACTGAAGCTTTCTTT	CASSEERANTEAFF
TRBV20-1	TRBJ1-1	TRBD1	-	TGCAGTGCCCTACAGGGGGCAGTAGCTTTCTTT	CSALQGAVAFF
TRBV6-5	TRBJ1-6	-	-	TGTGCCAGCAGTTTACAGGGTTCACCCCTCCACTTT	CASSLQGSPLHF
TRBV7-2	TRBJ1-2	-	-	TGTGCCAGCAGCTTAAGACAGTTCTATGGCTACACCTTC	CASSLRQFYGYTF
TRBV20-1	TRBJ2-5	-	-	TGCAGTGCTAGTGCGGTTTCAGAGACCCAGTACTTC	CSASAVSETQYF
TRBV5-8	TRBJ2-5	-	-	TGTGCCAGCAGCTTCAGACAGGAAGAGACCCAGTACTTC	CASSFRQEETQYF
TRBV7-8	TRBJ1-1	-	-	TGTGCCAGCAGCTTATCCCAGGGTAATTCAGTAGCTTTCTTT	CASSLSQGNSVAFF
TRBV18	TRBJ2-2	TRBD2	-	TGTGCCAGCTTTGGACTAGCGAACACCGGGGAGCTGTTTTTT	CASFGLANTGELFF
TRBV10-1	TRBJ1-2	-	-	TGCGCCAGCAGTGAGGCGGGCAGGAACTATGGCTACACCTTC	CASSEAGRNYGYTF
TRBV16	TRBJ1-1	-	-	TGTGCCAGCAGCCAAGGCGGCCAGCCCGCTGAAGCTTTCTTT	CASSQGGQPAEAFF
TRBV5-1	TRBJ2-1	-	-	TGCGCCAGCAGCTTGGGCGGGACTCAAATCAATGAGCAGTTCTTC	CASSLGGTQINEQFF
TRBV2	TRBJ2-1	TRBD2	once	TGTGCCAGCAGTGATAGGAGACTAGCGGGAGCAAATGAGCAGTTCTTC	CASSDRRLAGANEQFF
TRBV29-1	TRBJ2-7	-	-	TGCAGCGTTGAAGTCGGGGGAGGCGAGCAGTACTTC	CSVEVGGGEQYF
TRBV12-3/TRBV12-4	TRBJ1-5	-	-	TGTGCCAGCAGTTTTGACTCCGATCAGCCCCAGCATTTT	CASSFDSDQPQHF
TRBV9	TRBJ1-3	TRBD1	once	TGTGCCAGCAGCATCGGGACAGACTCTGGAAACACCATATATTTT	CASSIGTDSGNTIYF
TRBV11-3	TRBJ1-1	-	-	TGTGCCAGCAGCTTAACCCCAGGGGCTGAAGCTTTCTTT	CASSLTPGAEAFF